One and the same sample provided the 23 T cell receptor beta chains below, sequenced in a study of blood T cell repertoires in COVID-19. This table comes from immunoSEQ multiplex PCR, and its TCRdb copy is limited to in-frame clones, with some not included. This table holds about 70,000 clones, 85% found once. Material for sequencing was peripheral blood. Receptors originate from an elderly man with acute or convalescent COVID-19.

The chain combines TRBV25-1 with TRBJ1-2; TRBD1 aligns across 8 bases. Germline V gene data show CDR1 as MGHDK and CDR2 as SYGVNS. The CDR3 extends over 12 amino acids. V was pared by 4 bases and J by 5 bases, with 0 bases of the junction left unmatched. The CDR3 nucleotides are TGTGCCAGCAGTGGGACAGGGTATGGCTACACCTTC. It codes for CASSGTGYGYTF.

The chain combines TRBV28 with TRBJ2-3; TRBD1 matches 8 bases. This CDR3 is 16 amino acids long. J lost 1 base, V lost 2 bases, and 5 bases had no gene match. Germline V gene data show CDR1 as MDHEN and CDR2 as SYDVKM. The DNA for the CDR3 is TGTGCCAGCAGTTTAGGCCAGGGGGCACGCACAGATACGCAGTATTTT. As protein: CASSLGQGARTDTQYF.

The chain carries TRBV5-8 and TRBJ2-3; the match to TRBD1 covers 9 bases. V was pared by 0 bases and J by 4 bases, with 3 bases of the junction left unmatched. Germline-derived CDR1 and CDR2 are SGHTS and YDEGEE. The CDR3 contains 15 residues. The CDR3 is CASSLVGQGSDTQYF. CDR3 DNA sequence: TGTGCCAGCAGCTTGGTAGGACAGGGGTCAGATACGCAGTATTTT.

Comments on this clone: The junction departs from germline at one end; a sequencing error may be responsible. The chain employs TRBV6-6 and TRBJ1-5; no clear D. Germline assignment: CDR1 MNHNY and CDR2 SVGAGI (reference sequence). There are 15 residues in the CDR3. The CDR3 nucleotides read TGTGCCAGCAGTCACGGGCGGGCCGTCAATCAGCCCCAGCAATTT. Its protein is CASSHGRAVNQPQQF.

The J gene is TRBJ1-3, the V gene TRBV4-1; a weak D match, TRBD1 (6 bases). V dropped 0 bases and J dropped 4 bases, with 13 bases sitting between them. Germline CDR1 and CDR2: MGHRA and YSYEKL. This CDR3 is built from 16 residues. The CDR3 is CASSQEGGGDGNTIYF. In nucleotides, the CDR3 is TGCGCCAGCAGCCAAGAGGGGGGGGGCGACGGAAACACCATATATTTT.

The chain links TRBV28 to TRBJ1-2, with 10 bases identical to TRBD1. Trimming took 5 bases from V and 7 from J; bases not matched to a gene: 7. This CDR3 contains 14 residues. CDR1 is MDHEN and CDR2 is SYDVKM in the germline V gene. CDR3 amino acids: CASSGQGDVAGYTF. CDR3 coding DNA: TGTGCCAGCAGTGGACAGGGGGACGTTGCTGGCTACACCTTC.

This chain uses TRBV7-8 with TRBJ2-5; D possibly corresponds to TRBD2 (6 bases). Germline CDR1 and CDR2: SGHVS and FQNEAQ. The CDR3 sequence is 15 residues long. Between the trimmed V and J ends, which lost 6 bases and 5 bases, there was a span of 19 bases. The CDR3 protein is CASSTLGGGGETQYF. The CDR3 nucleotides read TGTGCCAGCAGTACCCTCGGGGGAGGTGGTGAGACCCAGTACTTC.

This clone was observed a handful of times. The V gene is TRBV19, the J gene TRBJ2-6, with TRBD1 matching over 7 bases. This CDR3 contains 17 residues. J gave up 0 bases and V 1 base, and 3 bases lay outside the gene matches. From germline, CDR1 is LNHDA and CDR2 SQIVND (reference sequence). The CDR3: CASSIVWDSSGANVLTF. In DNA, the CDR3 is TGTGCCAGTAGTATAGTTTGGGACAGCTCTGGGGCCAACGTCCTGACTTTC.

This clone has a single count. The V call is TRBV12-5, the J call TRBJ2-1; 9 bases match TRBD2. Germline V CDR1 and CDR2: LGHNT, FRNRAP. The trim removed 5 bases at V and 0 bases at J, leaving 2 bases unmatched. The CDR3 extends over 15 amino acids. The CDR3 DNA follows: TGTGCTAGTGGTAATAGCGGGGGCTCCTACAATGAGCAGTTCTTC. As protein: CASGNSGGSYNEQFF. Variable domain in full (rest from reference TRBV12-5 and TRBJ2-1): DARVTQTPRHKVTEMGQEVTMRCQPILGHNTVFWYRQTMMQGLELLAYFRNRAPLDDSGMPKDRFSAEMPDATLATLKIQPSEPRDSAVYFCASGNSGGSYNEQFFGPGTRLTVL.

The rearrangement uses TRBV2 and TRBJ2-7; perhaps TRBD1 as D (6 bases). Trimming took 5 bases from V and 0 from J, leaving 11 bases between them. This CDR3 has 14 amino acids. The V gene's germline CDR1 is SNHLY and CDR2 FYNNEI. This CDR3 reads CASSLDSLSYEQYF. The CDR3 nucleotides read TGTGCCAGCAGTTTGGACAGCCTCTCCTACGAGCAGTACTTC. The full variable domain, completed using reference TRBV2 and TRBJ2-7, is EPEVTQTPSHQVTQMGQEVILRCVPISNHLYFYWYRQILGQKVEFLVSFYNNEISEKSEIFDDQFSVERPDGSNFTLKIRSTKLEDSAMYFCASSLDSLSYEQYFGPGTRLTVT.

This chain joins TRBV10-2 and TRBJ1-5; TRBD1 matches at 7 bases. J was trimmed by 5 bases and V by 3 bases; bases with no gene match: 4. CDR1 is WSHSY, CDR2 SAAADI, per germline. The CDR3 runs to 14 residues. CDR3 sequence (DNA): TGCGCCAGCAGTGACAGGGGGGTCGATCAGCCCCAGCATTTT. It encodes CASSDRGVDQPQHF.

Only one count was recorded for this clone. V is TRBV6-2 or TRBV6-3 and J is TRBJ2-5; 7 bases are shared with TRBD1. Germline trimming cut 6 bases from V and 7 bases from J; bases unmatched to any gene: 11. The CDR3 totals 14 residues. Per germline, CDR1 MNHEY and CDR2 SVGEGT. This CDR3 reads CASSHGDSSLTQYF. The CDR3 coding sequence is TGTGCCAGCAGCCATGGGGACAGCTCTCTGACCCAGTACTTC.

The gene calls are TRBV19 and TRBJ1-5; 12 nucleotides line up with TRBD1. The CDR3 is 17 residues long. V lost 6 bases and J lost 7; bases outside the gene matches: 13. Germline lookup yields CDR1 LNHDA and CDR2 SQIVND (reference sequence). CDR3 coding DNA: TGTGCCAGTAGGGTCACGGGGACAGGGGGCGCAGGGCAGCCCCAGCATTTT. It encodes CASRVTGTGGAGQPQHF.

This clone was seen a handful of times. The chain joins TRBV28 to TRBJ1-5; D is undetermined. V lost 8 bases, J lost 4 bases, and 12 bases lay in between. Germline values: CDR1 MDHEN, CDR2 SYDVKM. The CDR3 has 13 residues. DNA of the CDR3: TGTGCCAGCGTGAGGGTTGCGAATCAGCCCCAGCATTTT. Residues: CASVRVANQPQHF.

The chain links TRBV7-8 to TRBJ2-7; TRBD1 agrees at 9 bases. The V segment lost 5 bases and the J segment 4 bases; nucleotides outside the gene matches: 9. The CDR3 contains 15 residues. Germline-derived CDR1 and CDR2 are SGHVS and FQNEAQ. CDR3 nucleotide sequence: TGTGCCAGCAGCCTCGGGACAGGGAATGTTTACGAGCAGTACTTC. This translates into CASSLGTGNVYEQYF.

The chain couples TRBV28 to TRBJ2-7; 8 positions agree with TRBD2. With 6 bases clipped from V and 3 bases from J, the junction kept 7 bases outside the gene matches. The CDR3 consists of 14 residues. Germline V lookup: CDR1 MDHEN, CDR2 SYDVKM. CDR3 amino acids: CASSPLAVYYEQYF. CDR3 DNA sequence: TGTGCCAGCAGCCCACTAGCGGTCTACTACGAGCAGTACTTC.

The chain couples TRBV5-1 to TRBJ2-2; no clear D gene. The CDR3 is 17 residues long. Germline V gene data show CDR1 as SGHRS and CDR2 as YFSETQ. V shed 4 bases and J shed 0 bases, with 16 bases lying between them. The CDR3 sequence is CASSRNSRSANTGELFF. DNA of the CDR3: TGCGCCAGCAGCCGGAATTCTAGAAGCGCGAACACCGGGGAGCTGTTTTTT.

The chain is built from TRBV5-5 and TRBJ1-1; no reliable D call. The CDR3 length is 16 residues. Germline V gene sequence: CDR1 SGHKS, CDR2 YYEKEE (reference sequence). Trimming stripped 4 bases from V and 0 bases from J, with 16 bases between. CDR3 DNA: TGTGCCAGCAGCCCGCCCCGGAGGCCGATGAACACTGAAGCTTTCTTT. Translated, it gives CASSPPRRPMNTEAFF.

The J gene is TRBJ1-1, the V gene TRBV5-1; TRBD1 is a possible D gene (6 bases). The V and J ends lost 0 bases and 8 bases respectively, with 11 bases between them. The CDR3 covers 13 residues. Germline V gene data show CDR1 as SGHRS and CDR2 as YFSETQ. The CDR3 protein is CASSLDTGREAFF. The DNA for the CDR3 is TGCGCCAGCAGCTTGGACACAGGGCGCGAAGCTTTCTTT.

The chain recombines TRBV12-5 with TRBJ2-7; no clear D gene. Trimming stripped 8 bases from V and 7 bases from J, with 12 bases between. The length of the CDR3 is 11 residues. Germline CDR1 is LGHNT and CDR2 is FRNRAP. The CDR3 sequence: CASSAASEQYF. The CDR3 bases are TGTGCTAGTAGCGCGGCATCTGAGCAGTACTTC.

This clone was picked up one time. The chain combines TRBV19 with TRBJ2-3, with 10 bases fitting TRBD1. Germline V gene data show CDR1 as LNHDA and CDR2 as SQIVND (reference sequence). The CDR3 is made up of 15 amino acids. Trimming removed 3 bases from V and 1 base from J; junction bases left unmatched: 1. CDR3 loop: CASSMDRGGTDTQYF. The CDR3 DNA follows: TGTGCCAGTAGTATGGACAGGGGGGGCACAGATACGCAGTATTTT.

The chain uses TRBV19 and TRBJ2-2; possible D gene TRBD1, 5 bases. Germline V gene data show CDR1 as LNHDA and CDR2 as SQIVND (reference sequence). This CDR3 region has 13 residues. V was shortened by 4 bases and J by 6 bases, with 9 bases between the two germline ends. CDR3 bases: TGTGCCAGTAGTACCGACAGACCCGGGGAGCTGTTTTTT. Its protein is CASSTDRPGELFF.

The chain carries TRBV19 and TRBJ1-1; D perhaps matches TRBD1 (6 bases). CDR1 LNHDA and CDR2 SQIVND come from the germline V gene (reference sequence). V shed 7 bases and J shed 3 bases, with 15 bases lying between them. The length of the CDR3 is 14 residues. The CDR3 loop is CASTMGGPDTEAFF. The DNA for the CDR3 is TGTGCCAGTACGATGGGGGGGCCGGACACTGAAGCTTTCTTT.